These 17 T cell receptor beta chains share one sample of origin, sequenced in a study of blood T cell repertoires in COVID-19. Data came from immunoSEQ multiplex PCR; TCRdb stores just in-frame clones and leaves some out. The table lists some 320,000 clones, over 75% of them singletons. The sequenced sample was peripheral blood. These receptors originate from a woman aged 50 to 65 who had recovered from COVID-19.

The chain is built from TRBV5-4 and TRBJ2-3; TRBD1 is a possible D gene (6 bases). CDR1 SGHNT and CDR2 YYREEE come from the germline V gene (reference sequence). V lost 4 bases to trimming and J lost 1 base, with 13 bases between them. The CDR3 totals 15 residues. CDR3 sequence (DNA): TGTGCCAGCAGCGGACCAGGGGCGGGCACAGATACGCAGTATTTT. Translating gives CASSGPGAGTDTQYF.

V is TRBV7-6 and J is TRBJ2-1, with TRBD2 identical over 10 bases. The junction had 6 bases not matched to a gene; V was cut back by 3 bases and J by 7 bases. Per the germline V gene, CDR1 is SGHVS and CDR2 is FNYEAQ. The CDR3 runs to 15 residues. The CDR3 region has the DNA TGTGCCAGCAGCTTCAGCGGGAGGGCCGGGAATGAGCAGTTCTTC. It yields the protein CASSFSGRAGNEQFF. Full variable domain (missing parts from reference TRBV7-6 and TRBJ2-1): GAGVSQSPRYKVTKRGQDVALRCDPISGHVSLYWYRQALGQGPEFLTYFNYEAQQDKSGLPNDRFSAERPEGSISTLTIQRTEQRDSAMYRCASSFSGRAGNEQFFGPGTRLTVL.

The CDR3 region is CASSPSGTVNEKLFF. The CDR3 DNA reads TGTGCCAGCAGCCCTAGTGGGACAGTTAATGAAAAACTGTTTTTT. V and J are TRBV9 and TRBJ1-4, with 7 bases that match TRBD1. The CDR3 is 15 residues long. Germline V lookup: CDR1 SGDLS, CDR2 YYNGEE. V lost 4 bases and J lost 4; bases outside the gene matches: 7.

The chain uses TRBV28 and TRBJ1-6; 9 nucleotides agree with TRBD1. Germline lookup yields CDR1 MDHEN and CDR2 SYDVKM. CDR3 length: 14 amino acids. The V gene end was trimmed by 10 bases and the J gene end by 11 bases; junction bases not matched to a gene: 12. This CDR3 is CATEPGQGTAPLHF. The CDR3 DNA reads TGTGCCACCGAGCCGGGACAGGGTACGGCACCCCTCCACTTT.

The J gene is TRBJ1-2, the V gene TRBV6-6, with a tentative D call TRBD1 (6 bases). CDR3 length: 13 amino acids. Between the trimmed V and J ends, which lost 7 bases and 2 bases, there was a span of 11 bases. Germline values: CDR1 MNHNY, CDR2 SVGAGI (reference sequence). The DNA for the CDR3 is TGTGCCAGCATCCCAGGGGCGAACTATGGCTACACCTTC. Protein product: CASIPGANYGYTF.

CDR3 residues: CASSRGNTEAFF. Here the CDR3 DNA reads TGCGCCAGCAGTAGAGGGAACACTGAAGCTTTCTTT. The chain recombines TRBV10-2 with TRBJ1-1; D not certain. Germline V CDR1 and CDR2: WSHSY, SAAADI. The V and J ends lost 5 bases and 1 base respectively, with 5 bases between them. This CDR3 has 12 residues.

The chain carries TRBV5-4 and TRBJ2-7; TRBD1 might be the D (6 bases). CDR3 length equals 15 residues. Germline CDR1 is SGHNT and CDR2 is YYREEE (reference sequence). V lost 0 bases and J 6 bases, leaving 16 bases between the germline ends. DNA for the CDR3: TGTGCCAGCAGCTTGGAAGGGGGTAGAATTGGCGAGCAGTACTTC. It specifies CASSLEGGRIGEQYF.

V is TRBV6-5 and J is TRBJ2-5; D gene ambiguous. V lost 0 bases to trimming and J lost 2 bases, with 7 bases between them. Germline V lookup: CDR1 MNHEY, CDR2 SVGAGI. This CDR3 has 14 residues. CDR3 nucleotides: TGTGCCAGCAGTTACTCTTCCCCACAAGAGACCCAGTACTTC. Residues: CASSYSSPQETQYF.

The V and J genes are TRBV4-3 and TRBJ1-6, with no clear D. The germline CDR1 and CDR2 sequences are LGHNA and YSLEER. V gave up 2 bases and J gave up 8 bases, with 10 bases separating them. The CDR3 runs to 14 residues. DNA of the CDR3: TGCGCCAGCAGCCAACGCGCCCGGGATTCACCCCTCCACTTT. Protein product: CASSQRARDSPLHF.

The rearrangement links TRBV30 to TRBJ1-2; D call uncertain. CDR1 GTSNPN and CDR2 SVGIG come from the germline V gene (reference sequence). The CDR3 has 13 residues. V gave up 1 base and J gave up 4 bases, with 10 bases separating them. The CDR3 region is CAWSGVSSYGYTF. The CDR3 coding sequence is TGTGCCTGGAGTGGGGTATCTAGCTATGGCTACACCTTC.

The chain recombines TRBV9 with TRBJ1-1; 7 nucleotides align to TRBD1. Germline V CDR1 and CDR2: SGDLS, YYNGEE. V gave up 0 bases and J gave up 1 base; unmatched junction bases: 6. CDR3 length: 16 residues. Here the CDR3 DNA reads TGTGCCAGCAGCGTAGCCGGAAACAGGGGGAACACTGAAGCTTTCTTT. This codes for CASSVAGNRGNTEAFF.

This clone was detected only once. As DNA, the CDR3 is TGTGCCACCAGTGATTCCGGGGGGAATGAAAAACTGTTTTTT. Protein sequence: CATSDSGGNEKLFF. The rearrangement links TRBV24-1 to TRBJ1-4, with D perhaps matching TRBD1 (5 bases). Germline V lookup: CDR1 KGHDR, CDR2 SFDVKD. V lost 2 bases and J 5 bases, leaving 8 bases between the germline ends. This CDR3 is 14 amino acids long.

Comments on this clone: Other DNA sequences in this sample translate to the same CDR3. The chain combines TRBV4-2 with TRBJ2-5, with D maybe TRBD2 (5 bases). This CDR3 has 13 residues. Deletions cut 3 bases from V and 2 bases from J, with 7 bases between. Germline CDR1 LGHNA, CDR2 YNFKEQ. In DNA, the CDR3 is TGTGCCAGCAGCCAGGACTCACAAGAGACCCAGTACTTC. Protein: CASSQDSQETQYF.

The rearrangement uses TRBV30 and TRBJ2-3; D unclear. The CDR3 has 12 amino acids. Looked up from germline, CDR1 is GTSNPN and CDR2 is SVGIG (reference sequence). V lost 1 base, J lost 3 bases, and 5 bases lay in between. The CDR3 DNA follows: TGTGCCTGGAGTGCCTCTACAGATACGCAGTATTTT. Its translation: CAWSASTDTQYF.

This clone has only a few counts. The rearrangement links TRBV4-2 to TRBJ2-5, with 10 nucleotides matching TRBD1. The CDR3 runs 17 residues. Germline lookup yields CDR1 LGHNA and CDR2 YNFKEQ. Trimming cost V 4 bases and J 1 base; bases outside gene matches: 9. In DNA form, the CDR3 reads TGTGCCAGCAGCCCGACTCCGGGACAGGGGTTCCAAGAGACCCAGTACTTC. Its translation: CASSPTPGQGFQETQYF.

This clone was detected once. The chain has TRBV7-8 and TRBJ2-3; 12 bases are shared with TRBD1. CDR1 and CDR2 from the germline V gene are SGHVS and FQNEAQ. The CDR3 totals 16 residues. After removal of 4 bases from V and 4 bases from J, the junction contained 6 bases not matched to a gene. CDR3 in DNA: TGTGCCAGCAGCTCTTACCGGGACAGGGGGCCAGATACGCAGTATTTT. This translates into CASSSYRDRGPDTQYF. Drawing the rest from reference TRBV7-8 and TRBJ2-3, the complete variable domain is GAGVSQSPRYKVAKRGQDVALRCDPISGHVSLFWYQQALGQGPEFLTYFQNEAQLDKSGLPSDRFFAERPEGSVSTLKIQRTQQEDSAVYLCASSSYRDRGPDTQYFGPGTRLTVL.

The chain has TRBV11-2 and TRBJ2-2; 10 nucleotides line up with TRBD2. Per the germline V gene, CDR1 is SGHAT and CDR2 is FQNNGV. This CDR3 spans 16 amino acids. Trimming cost V 6 bases and J 4 bases; bases outside gene matches: 8. The chain's CDR3 is CASRVALAGVTGELFF. Written as DNA, the CDR3 is TGTGCCAGCAGGGTTGCCCTAGCGGGAGTCACCGGGGAGCTGTTTTTT.